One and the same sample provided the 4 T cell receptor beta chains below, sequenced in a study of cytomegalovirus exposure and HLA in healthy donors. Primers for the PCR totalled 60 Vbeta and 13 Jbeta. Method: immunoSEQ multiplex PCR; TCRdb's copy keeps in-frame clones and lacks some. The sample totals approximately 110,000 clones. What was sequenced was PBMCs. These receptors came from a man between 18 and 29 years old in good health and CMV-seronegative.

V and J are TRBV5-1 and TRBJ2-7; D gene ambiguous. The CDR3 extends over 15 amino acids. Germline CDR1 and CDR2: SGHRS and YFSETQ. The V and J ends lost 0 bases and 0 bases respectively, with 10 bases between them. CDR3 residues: CASSLVETASYEQYF. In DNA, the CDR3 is TGCGCCAGCAGCTTGGTGGAGACGGCCTCCTACGAGCAGTACTTC.

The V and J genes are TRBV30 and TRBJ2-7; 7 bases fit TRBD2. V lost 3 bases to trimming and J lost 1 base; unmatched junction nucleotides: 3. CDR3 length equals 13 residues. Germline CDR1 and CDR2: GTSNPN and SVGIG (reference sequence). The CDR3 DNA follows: TGTGCCTGGAGCGGGGAGGGGTCCTACGAGCAGTACTTC. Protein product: CAWSGEGSYEQYF.

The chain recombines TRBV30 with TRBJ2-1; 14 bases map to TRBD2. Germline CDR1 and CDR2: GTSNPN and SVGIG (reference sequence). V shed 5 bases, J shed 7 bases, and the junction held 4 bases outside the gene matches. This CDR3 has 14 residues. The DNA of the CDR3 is TGTGCCTGGCGACTAGCGGGAGGGAGGAATGAGCAGTTCTTC. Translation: CAWRLAGGRNEQFF.

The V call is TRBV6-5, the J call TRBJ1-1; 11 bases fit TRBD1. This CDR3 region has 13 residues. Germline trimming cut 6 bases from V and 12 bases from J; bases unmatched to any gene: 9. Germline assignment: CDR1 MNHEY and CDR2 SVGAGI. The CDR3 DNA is TGTGCCAGCAGCTATAGGACAGGGGGCATAACTTTCTTT. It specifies CASSYRTGGITFF.